This T cell receptor delta chain was recorded in a study of gamma-delta chains in newborns, infants, children. Study-wide background: Innate gammadelta T cells reportedly expand polyclonally right after birth, driven by microbial exposure, per the title.

The CDR3 totals 22 residues. Per the germline V gene, CDR1 is TSWWSYY and CDR2 is QGS. V shed 1 base, J shed 7 bases, and the junction held 29 bases outside the gene matches. TCRdb reapplied CATT to the reads. The table includes approximately 11,000 delta-chain clones, approximately 8.2% detected once. This clone was counted only a few times. The sequenced sample consisted of blood. The chain uses TRDV1 and TRDJ1; the match to TRDD3 covers 8 bases. The origin of this receptor is a child who was a newborn, infant or young child, either healthy, febrile or measles-vaccinated (not recorded which). CDR3 DNA sequence: TGTGCTCTTGGGGAACCCTCCTTCCCCCCTTACTGGGGGCCACAACGGATTGCTAAACTCATCTTT. As protein: CALGEPSFPPYWGPQRIAKLIF.